This TCR beta chain was recorded in a study of beta chain features in type 1 diabetes. Findings of the study overall: For Type 1 diabetes patients, all four CD4+ subsets carried TCRB CDR3s that were moderately but significantly shorter. There were fewer insertions and more deletions at the VDJ junctions of type 1 diabetes patients.

With regard to this clone: Its antigen is not identified. The same CDR3 can be traced to other DNA sequences in this sample.

Every bit of the isolated RNA underwent reverse transcription, so sequencing read expressed TCRB transcripts. Assay used: immunoSEQ multiplex PCR; TCRdb lists only in-frame clones, some missing. Of about 660,000 clones detected, roughly 13% appear once; the ten largest clones hold less than 0.04%. CDR1 is SGHRS and CDR2 is YFSETQ in the germline V gene. The CDR3 totals 11 residues. Trimming took 2 bases from V and 9 from J, leaving 6 bases between them. Sorted CD4+ subsets: naive, central memory, regulatory, stem cell-like memory (CD45RO/CCR7/CD25/CD127/CD95/CD27 panel). The sample consisted of naive CD4+ T cells from blood. This TCR was recovered from a man aged 18 to 30 with type 1 diabetes. This chain joins TRBV5-1 and TRBJ2-1, with unresolved D. The DNA for the CDR3 is TGCGCCAGCAGCTTAGAAGGTGAGCAGTTCTTC. As protein: CASSLEGEQFF.